This is a list of T cell receptor beta chains from one sample in a study of T cell responses to AZD1222 COVID-19 vaccine. Assay used: immunoSEQ multiplex PCR; TCRdb lists only in-frame clones, some missing. This sample has fewer than 150,000 clones; about nine tenths occur once, and the top ten carry roughly a tenth. The material was peripheral blood, obtained 28 days after the second AZD1222 dose. These receptors originate from an adult who received the AZD1222 COVID-19 vaccine. CDR3s include the opening cysteine and the closing phenylalanine or tryptophan. D genes are given only for firm matches. For some rows the clone size is stated as once, few or many, or as a class when expanded; others skip it.

d_gene | abundance | j_gene | v_gene | CDR3aa | CDR3nt
NA | NA | TRBJ1-5 | TRBV5-5 | CASSSAGYSNQPQHF | TGTGCCAGCAGCTCGGCCGGCTATAGCAATCAGCCCCAGCATTTT
TRBD1 | NA | TRBJ2-5 | TRBV18 | CASSTRYGTGEQETQYF | TGTGCCAGCTCTACCAGATATGGGACAGGGGAGCAAGAGACCCAGTACTTC
NA | NA | TRBJ2-7 | TRBV19 | CASSIARFDEQYF | TGTGCCAGTAGTATAGCCAGGTTCGACGAGCAGTACTTC
TRBD1 | NA | TRBJ1-1 | TRBV9 | CASSPGQGHTEAFF | TGTGCCAGCAGCCCCGGACAGGGCCACACTGAAGCTTTCTTT
TRBD1 | NA | TRBJ1-5 | TRBV6-5 | CASRTGETRQPQHF | TGTGCCAGCCGGACAGGGGAAACGCGTCAGCCCCAGCATTTT
TRBD2 | NA | TRBJ2-1 | TRBV27 | CASSLGLAGGDEQFF | TGTGCCAGCAGTCTCGGACTAGCGGGAGGCGATGAGCAGTTCTTC
TRBD1 | NA | TRBJ2-7 | TRBV7-9 | CASSPGQGAYEQYF | TGTGCCAGCAGCCCCGGGCAGGGGGCTTACGAGCAGTACTTC
NA | NA | TRBJ2-1 | TRBV4-3 | CASSPLALGNNEQFF | TGCGCCAGCAGCCCGCTAGCGCTGGGTAACAATGAGCAGTTCTTC
TRBD1 | NA | TRBJ2-5 | TRBV5-1 | CASSGGQGAQETQYF | TGCGCCAGCAGCGGGGGACAGGGGGCGCAGGAGACCCAGTACTTC
TRBD1 | NA | TRBJ1-1 | TRBV7-9 | CASSAQGGGSTEAFF | TGTGCCAGCAGCGCACAAGGGGGCGGGAGCACTGAAGCTTTCTTT
TRBD1 | NA | TRBJ1-1 | TRBV2 | CASSVGQGNTEAFF | TGTGCCAGCAGTGTGGGACAGGGAAACACTGAAGCTTTCTTT
NA | once | TRBJ1-2 | TRBV28 | CASSPYQASGYTF | TGTGCCAGCAGCCCGTATCAGGCGAGTGGCTACACCTTC
NA | NA | TRBJ2-3 | TRBV6-2/TRBV6-3 | CASSWQDTQYF | TGTGCCAGCAGTTGGCAAGATACGCAGTATTTT
NA | NA | TRBJ1-1 | TRBV6-1 | CASSEYKAFF | TGTGCCAGCAGTGAATATAAGGCTTTCTTT
TRBD2 | once | TRBJ2-4 | TRBV7-2 | CASSLPSGGAVKNIQYF | TGTGCCAGCAGCTTACCTAGCGGGGGGGCTGTCAAAAACATTCAGTACTTC
NA | NA | TRBJ2-7 | TRBV19 | CASMPRSGAAYEQYF | TGTGCCAGTATGCCGAGGTCCGGGGCTGCCTACGAGCAGTACTTC
NA | few | TRBJ1-5 | TRBV6-5 | CASRMGSQPQHF | TGTGCCAGCAGAATGGGTAGCCAGCCCCAGCATTTT
NA | NA | TRBJ1-2 | TRBV18 | CASSPRDRVGYTF | TGTGCCAGCTCACCCAGAGATAGGGTCGGCTACACCTTC
NA | NA | TRBJ1-2 | TRBV5-1 | CASSLAGDPMDYGYTF | TGCGCCAGCAGCTTGGCCGGGGACCCGATGGACTATGGCTACACCTTC
NA | NA | TRBJ1-3 | TRBV11-1 | CASSFGGYSGNTIYF | TGTGCCAGCAGCTTCGGGGGCTACTCTGGAAACACCATATATTTT
NA | NA | TRBJ2-1 | TRBV7-2 | CASSLGWGQYNEQFF | TGTGCCAGCAGCTTGGGATGGGGCCAATACAATGAGCAGTTCTTC
NA | few | TRBJ2-7 | TRBV4-1 | CASSQGGVTPYEQYF | TGCGCCAGCAGCCAAGGCGGCGTCACTCCTTACGAGCAGTACTTC
TRBD2 | NA | TRBJ2-7 | TRBV5-3 | CARSGILAGGTYEQYF | TGTGCCAGAAGCGGGATTCTAGCGGGGGGAACCTACGAGCAGTACTTC
NA | NA | TRBJ1-2 | TRBV27 | CASSSTGSSGYTF | TGTGCCAGCAGTTCTACAGGGTCCTCTGGCTACACCTTC
NA | NA | TRBJ1-3 | TRBV10-3 | CAISEWAGNSGNTIYF | TGTGCCATCAGTGAGTGGGCAGGAAACTCTGGAAACACCATATATTTT
NA | NA | TRBJ2-1 | TRBV24-1 | CATSDSRLGYNEQFF | TGTGCCACCAGTGACTCCCGACTCGGCTACAATGAGCAGTTCTTC
TRBD2 | NA | TRBJ2-5 | TRBV30 | CASTGREGQETQYF | TGTGCGTCGACGGGGCGGGAGGGTCAAGAGACCCAGTACTTC
TRBD1 | NA | TRBJ1-1 | TRBV10-3 | CAIGTGGLNTEAFF | TGTGCCATCGGGACAGGGGGCTTAAACACTGAAGCTTTCTTT
NA | NA | TRBJ2-1 | TRBV7-7 | CASSLAGGQYNEQFF | TGTGCTAGCAGCTTAGCCGGGGGGCAGTACAATGAGCAGTTCTTC